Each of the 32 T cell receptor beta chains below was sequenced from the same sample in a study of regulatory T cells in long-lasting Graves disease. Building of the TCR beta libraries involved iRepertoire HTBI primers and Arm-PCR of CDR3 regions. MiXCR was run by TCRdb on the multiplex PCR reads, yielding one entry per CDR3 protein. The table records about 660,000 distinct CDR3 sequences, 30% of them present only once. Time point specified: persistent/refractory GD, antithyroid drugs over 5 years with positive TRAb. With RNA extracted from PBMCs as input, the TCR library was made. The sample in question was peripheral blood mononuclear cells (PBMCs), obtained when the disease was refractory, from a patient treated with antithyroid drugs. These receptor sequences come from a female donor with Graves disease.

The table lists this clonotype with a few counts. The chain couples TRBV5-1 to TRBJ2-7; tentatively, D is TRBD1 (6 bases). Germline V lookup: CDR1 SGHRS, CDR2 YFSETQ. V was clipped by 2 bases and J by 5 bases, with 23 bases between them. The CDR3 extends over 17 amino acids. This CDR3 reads CASSLFTGSLSFNEQYF. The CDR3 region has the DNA TGCGCCAGCAGCTTATTCACAGGGTCTCTTTCCTTTAACGAGCAGTACTTC. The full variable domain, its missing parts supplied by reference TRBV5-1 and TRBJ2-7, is KAGVTQTPRYLIKTRGQQVTLSCSPISGHRSVSWYQQTPGQGLQFLFEYFSETQRNKGNFPGRFSGRQFSNSRSEMNVSTLELGDSALYLCASSLFTGSLSFNEQYFGPGTRLTVT.

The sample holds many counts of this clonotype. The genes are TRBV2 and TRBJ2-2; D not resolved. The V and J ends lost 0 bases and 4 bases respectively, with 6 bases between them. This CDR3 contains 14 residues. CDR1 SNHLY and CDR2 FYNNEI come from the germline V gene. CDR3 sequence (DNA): TGTGCCAGCAGTGAAGCGGGTAGCACCGGGGAGCTGTTTTTT. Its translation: CASSEAGSTGELFF.

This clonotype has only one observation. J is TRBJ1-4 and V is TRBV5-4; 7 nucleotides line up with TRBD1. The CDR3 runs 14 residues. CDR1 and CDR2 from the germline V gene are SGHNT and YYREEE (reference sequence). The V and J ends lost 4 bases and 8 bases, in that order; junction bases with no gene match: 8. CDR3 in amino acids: CASSGTADQEKLFF. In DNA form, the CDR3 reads TGTGCCAGCAGCGGGACAGCGGATCAAGAAAAACTGTTTTTT.

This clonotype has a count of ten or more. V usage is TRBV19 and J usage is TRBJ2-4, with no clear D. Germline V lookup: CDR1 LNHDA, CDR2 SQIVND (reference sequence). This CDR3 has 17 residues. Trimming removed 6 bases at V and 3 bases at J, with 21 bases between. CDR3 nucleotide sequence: TGTGCCAGTAGACAACCTGACCGAGGCCTCGGCAAAAACATTCAGTACTTC. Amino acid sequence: CASRQPDRGLGKNIQYF.

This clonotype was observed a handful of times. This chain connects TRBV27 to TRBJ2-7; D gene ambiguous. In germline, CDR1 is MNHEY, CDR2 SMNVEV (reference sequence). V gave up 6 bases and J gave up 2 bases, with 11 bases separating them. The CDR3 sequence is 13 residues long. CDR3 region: CASSPIGTYEQYF. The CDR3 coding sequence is TGTGCCAGCAGCCCAATTGGAACCTACGAGCAGTACTTC.

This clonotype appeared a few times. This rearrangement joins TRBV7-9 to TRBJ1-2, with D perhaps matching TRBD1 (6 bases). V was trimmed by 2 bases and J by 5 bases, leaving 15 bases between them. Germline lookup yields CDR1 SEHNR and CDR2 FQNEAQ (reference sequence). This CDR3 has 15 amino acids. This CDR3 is CASSLSGQLGYGYTF. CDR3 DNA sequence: TGTGCCAGCAGCTTATCTGGACAGCTTGGGTATGGCTACACCTTC.

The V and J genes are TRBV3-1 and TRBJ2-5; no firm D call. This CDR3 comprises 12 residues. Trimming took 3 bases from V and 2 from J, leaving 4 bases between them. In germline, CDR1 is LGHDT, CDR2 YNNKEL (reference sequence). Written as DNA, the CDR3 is TGTGCCAGCAGCCAGCCTCAAGAGACCCAGTACTTC. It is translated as CASSQPQETQYF.

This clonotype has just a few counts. The CDR3 region is CASSPSYATNEKLFF. CDR3 DNA sequence: TGTGCCAGCTCACCAAGTTATGCAACTAATGAAAAACTGTTTTTT. This rearrangement joins TRBV18 to TRBJ1-4, with no clear D. Germline V lookup: CDR1 KGHSH, CDR2 LQKENI. The CDR3 length is 15 residues. With 2 bases removed from V and 0 bases from J, the gap between germline ends came to 7 bases. The complete variable domain, with remaining parts taken from reference TRBV18 and TRBJ1-4, reads NAGVMQNPRHLVRRRGQEARLRCSPMKGHSHVYWYRQLPEEGLKFMVYLQKENIIDESGMPKERFSAEFPKEGPSILRIQQVVRGDSAAYFCASSPSYATNEKLFFGSGTQLSVL.

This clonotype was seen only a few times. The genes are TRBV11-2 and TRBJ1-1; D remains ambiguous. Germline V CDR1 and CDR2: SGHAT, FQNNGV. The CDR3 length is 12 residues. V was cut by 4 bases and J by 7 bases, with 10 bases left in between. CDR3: CASSSLGLEAFF. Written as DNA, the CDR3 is TGTGCCAGCAGCTCCTTAGGGCTTGAAGCTTTCTTT.

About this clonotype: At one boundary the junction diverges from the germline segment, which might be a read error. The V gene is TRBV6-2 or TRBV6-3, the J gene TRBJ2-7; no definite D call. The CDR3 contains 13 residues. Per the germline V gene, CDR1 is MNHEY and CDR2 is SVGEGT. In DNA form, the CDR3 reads TGTGCCAGCAGTTACGGAACCTCCTACAAGCAGTACTTC. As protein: CASSYGTSYKQYF.

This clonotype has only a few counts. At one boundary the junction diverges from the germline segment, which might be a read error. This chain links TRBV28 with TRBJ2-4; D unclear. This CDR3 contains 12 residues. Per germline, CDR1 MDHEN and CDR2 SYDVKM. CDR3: CASSLNGPPSCF. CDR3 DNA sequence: TGTGCCAGCAGTTTAAACGGACCCCCCTCTTGCTTC.

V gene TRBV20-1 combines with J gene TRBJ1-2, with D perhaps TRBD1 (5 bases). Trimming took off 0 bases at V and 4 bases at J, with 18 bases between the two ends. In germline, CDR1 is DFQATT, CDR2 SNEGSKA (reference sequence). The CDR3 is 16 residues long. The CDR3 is CSARDRGSQGGYGYTF. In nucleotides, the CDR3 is TGCAGTGCTAGAGATCGGGGGAGCCAGGGAGGCTATGGCTACACCTTC.

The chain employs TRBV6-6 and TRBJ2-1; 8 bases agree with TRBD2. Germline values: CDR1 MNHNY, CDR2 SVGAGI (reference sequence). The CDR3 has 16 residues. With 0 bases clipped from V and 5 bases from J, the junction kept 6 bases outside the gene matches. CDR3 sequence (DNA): TGTGCCAGCAGTTACTCGAGCGGGAGTATCCACAATGAGCAGTTCTTC. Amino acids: CASSYSSGSIHNEQFF.

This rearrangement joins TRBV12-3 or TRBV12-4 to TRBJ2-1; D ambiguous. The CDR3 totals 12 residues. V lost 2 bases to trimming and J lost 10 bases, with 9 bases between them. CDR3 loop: CASSLLSGEQFF. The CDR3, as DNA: TGTGCCAGCAGTTTACTCTCTGGGGAGCAGTTCTTC.

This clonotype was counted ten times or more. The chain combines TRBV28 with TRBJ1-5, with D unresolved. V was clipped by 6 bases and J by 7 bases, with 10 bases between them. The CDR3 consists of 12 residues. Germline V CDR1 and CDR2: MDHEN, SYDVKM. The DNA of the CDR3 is TGTGCCAGCAGCACCCGACGGCAGCCCCAGCATTTT. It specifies CASSTRRQPQHF.

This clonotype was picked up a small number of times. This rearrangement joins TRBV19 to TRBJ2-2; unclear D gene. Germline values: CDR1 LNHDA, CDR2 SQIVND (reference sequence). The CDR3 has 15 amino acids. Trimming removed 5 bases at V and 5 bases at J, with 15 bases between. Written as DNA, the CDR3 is TGTGCCAGTAGTCCTCGGACCTCTCAGACCGGGGAGCTGTTTTTT. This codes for CASSPRTSQTGELFF.

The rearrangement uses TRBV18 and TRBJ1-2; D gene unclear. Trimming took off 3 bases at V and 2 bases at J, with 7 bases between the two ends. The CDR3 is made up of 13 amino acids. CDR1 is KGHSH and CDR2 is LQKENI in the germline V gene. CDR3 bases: TGTGCCAGCTCACCGTCCGTGAACTATGGCTACACCTTC. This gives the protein CASSPSVNYGYTF.

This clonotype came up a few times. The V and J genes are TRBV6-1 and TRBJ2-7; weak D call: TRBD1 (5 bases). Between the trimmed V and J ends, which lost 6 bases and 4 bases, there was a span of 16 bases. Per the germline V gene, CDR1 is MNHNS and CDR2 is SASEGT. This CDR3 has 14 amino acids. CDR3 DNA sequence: TGTGCCAGCAGGGAGTACAGGATCACTTACGAGCAGTACTTC. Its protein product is CASREYRITYEQYF.

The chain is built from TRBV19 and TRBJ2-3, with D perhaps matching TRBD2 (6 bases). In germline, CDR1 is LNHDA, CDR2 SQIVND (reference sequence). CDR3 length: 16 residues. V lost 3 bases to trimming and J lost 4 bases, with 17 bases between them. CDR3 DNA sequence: TGTGCCAGTAGTATTCCGGCTAGCGCATTTCCAGATACGCAGTATTTT. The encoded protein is CASSIPASAFPDTQYF.

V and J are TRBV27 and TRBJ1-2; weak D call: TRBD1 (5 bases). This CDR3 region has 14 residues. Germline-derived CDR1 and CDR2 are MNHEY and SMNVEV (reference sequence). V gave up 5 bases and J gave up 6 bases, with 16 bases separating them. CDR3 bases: TGTGCCAGCAGTCTGACAGTTGCTGGCGATGGCTACACCTTC. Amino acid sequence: CASSLTVAGDGYTF.

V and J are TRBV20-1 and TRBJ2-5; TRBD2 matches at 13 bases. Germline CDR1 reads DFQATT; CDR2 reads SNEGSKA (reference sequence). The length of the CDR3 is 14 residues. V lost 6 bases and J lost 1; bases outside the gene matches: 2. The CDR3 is CSAGTSGIQETQYF. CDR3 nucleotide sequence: TGCAGTGCAGGGACTAGCGGGATCCAAGAGACCCAGTACTTC.

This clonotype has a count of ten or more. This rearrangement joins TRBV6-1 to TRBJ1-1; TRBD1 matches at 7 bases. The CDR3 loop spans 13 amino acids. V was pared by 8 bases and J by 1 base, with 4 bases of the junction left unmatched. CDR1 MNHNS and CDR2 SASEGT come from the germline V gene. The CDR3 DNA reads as TGTGCCAGCCGACAGGGTAGGAACACTGAAGCTTTCTTT. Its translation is CASRQGRNTEAFF.

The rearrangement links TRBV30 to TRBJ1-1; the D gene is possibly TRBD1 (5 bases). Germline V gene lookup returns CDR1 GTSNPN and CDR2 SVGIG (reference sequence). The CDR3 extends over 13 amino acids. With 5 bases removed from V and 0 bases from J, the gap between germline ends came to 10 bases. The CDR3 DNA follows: TGTGCCTGGGACAGAAACATGAACACTGAAGCTTTCTTT. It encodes CAWDRNMNTEAFF.

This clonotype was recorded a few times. The CDR3: CSAREPHNQPQHF. The CDR3, as DNA: TGCAGTGCTAGAGAGCCACACAATCAGCCCCAGCATTTT. V and J are TRBV20-1 and TRBJ1-5; D remains unclear. V was clipped by 0 bases and J by 3 bases, with 6 bases between them. The germline V gene has CDR1 DFQATT and CDR2 SNEGSKA (reference sequence). The CDR3 runs to 13 residues.

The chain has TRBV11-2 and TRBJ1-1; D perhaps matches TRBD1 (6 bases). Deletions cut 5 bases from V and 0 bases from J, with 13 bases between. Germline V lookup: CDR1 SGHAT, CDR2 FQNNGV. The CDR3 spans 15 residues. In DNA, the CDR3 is TGTGCCAGCAGCATAGCCGGACAGTTGAACACTGAAGCTTTCTTT. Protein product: CASSIAGQLNTEAFF. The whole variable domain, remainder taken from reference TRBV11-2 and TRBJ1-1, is EAGVAQSPRYKIIEKRQSVAFWCNPISGHATLYWYQQILGQGPKLLIQFQNNGVVDDSQLPKDRFSAERLKGVDSTLKIQPAKLEDSAVYLCASSIAGQLNTEAFFGQGTRLTVV.

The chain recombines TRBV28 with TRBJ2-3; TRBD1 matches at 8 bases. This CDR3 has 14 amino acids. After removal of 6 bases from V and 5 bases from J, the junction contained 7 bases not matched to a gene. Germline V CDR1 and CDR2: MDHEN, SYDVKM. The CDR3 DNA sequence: TGTGCCAGCAGCCTGACAGGGGTAATAGATACGCAGTATTTT. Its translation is CASSLTGVIDTQYF. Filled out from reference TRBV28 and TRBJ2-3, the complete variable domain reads DVKVTQSSRYLVKRTGEKVFLECVQDMDHENMFWYRQDPGLGLRLIYFSYDVKMKEKGDIPEGYSVSREKKERFSLILESASTNQTSMYLCASSLTGVIDTQYFGPGTRLTVL.

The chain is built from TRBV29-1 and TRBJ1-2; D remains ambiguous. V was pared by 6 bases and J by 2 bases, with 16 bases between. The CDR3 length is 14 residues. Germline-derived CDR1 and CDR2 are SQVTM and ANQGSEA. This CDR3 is CSVDGVKGNYGYTF. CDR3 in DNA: TGCAGCGTGGACGGGGTTAAGGGAAACTATGGCTACACCTTC.

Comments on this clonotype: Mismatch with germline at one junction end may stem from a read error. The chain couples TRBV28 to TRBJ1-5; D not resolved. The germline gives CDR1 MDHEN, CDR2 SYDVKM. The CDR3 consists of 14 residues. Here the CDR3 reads CASKLSGSNRPQHF. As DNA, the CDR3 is TGTGCCAGCAAATTGTCGGGGAGCAATCGGCCCCAGCATTTT.

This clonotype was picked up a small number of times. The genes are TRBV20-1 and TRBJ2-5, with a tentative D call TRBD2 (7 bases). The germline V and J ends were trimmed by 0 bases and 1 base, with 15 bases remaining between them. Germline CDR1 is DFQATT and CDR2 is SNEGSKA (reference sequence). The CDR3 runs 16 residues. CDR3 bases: TGCAGTGCTAGAGACAGCTCGGGGGGCCTCCAAGAGACCCAGTACTTC. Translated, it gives CSARDSSGGLQETQYF.

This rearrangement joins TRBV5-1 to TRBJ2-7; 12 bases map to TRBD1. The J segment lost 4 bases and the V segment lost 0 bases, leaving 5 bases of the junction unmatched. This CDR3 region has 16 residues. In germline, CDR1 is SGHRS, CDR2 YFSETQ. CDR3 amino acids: CASSLVGTGGEYEQYF. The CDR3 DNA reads TGCGCCAGCAGCTTGGTCGGGACAGGGGGCGAGTACGAGCAGTACTTC.

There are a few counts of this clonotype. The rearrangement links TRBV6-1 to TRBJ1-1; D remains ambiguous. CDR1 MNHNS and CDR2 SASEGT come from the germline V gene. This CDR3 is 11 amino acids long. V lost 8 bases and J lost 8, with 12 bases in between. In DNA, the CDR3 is TGTGCCAGCTTCAGGACCCAAGAAGCTTTCTTT. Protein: CASFRTQEAFF.

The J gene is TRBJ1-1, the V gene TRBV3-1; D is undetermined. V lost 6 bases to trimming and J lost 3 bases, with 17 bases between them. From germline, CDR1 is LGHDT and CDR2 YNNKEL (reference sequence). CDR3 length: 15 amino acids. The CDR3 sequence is CASRDGGRFHTEAFF. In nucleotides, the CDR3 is TGTGCCAGCAGGGACGGCGGGAGGTTTCACACTGAAGCTTTCTTT.